This TCR beta chain is from a study of shared clonotypes between healthy human individuals. The CDR3 has 14 residues. CDR1 is SGHVS and CDR2 is FQNEAQ in the germline V gene. Trimming took 4 bases from V and 1 from J, leaving 11 bases between them. The assay was immunoSEQ multiplex PCR, and TCRdb's table has in-frame clones only and misses some. The sample lists millions of clones, about 95% occurring once. CD45RO negativity and positive selection for CCR7 defined naive CD8 cells, a population that excluded terminally differentiated effector memory CD45RA+ cells. Sequenced material: naive CD8+ T cells sorted from blood. The chain uses TRBV7-8 and TRBJ2-7; no reliable D call. This clonotype originated in a man between 18 and 35 years old in good health. The CDR3 DNA reads as TGTGCCAGCAGCTCCGACCTCTTTTCCTACGAGCAGTACTTC. Encoded protein: CASSSDLFSYEQYF.